This T cell receptor (beta chain) originates from a study of T cell responses to AZD1222 COVID-19 vaccine (TCRdb year 2021). Study-level background: Because spike-specific TCR depth and breadth did not differ between the two schedules, AZD1222 recipients who got a second dose at roughly 4 weeks were pooled with those who got a second dose at roughly 12 weeks. Trial participants were enrolled by age into 18-55, 56-69 and 70-plus year subgroups, with around 150, 28 and 57 TCR-sequenced participants respectively. TCR sequencing was performed for 233 trial participants, of whom some 200 were given two doses of AZD1222 and around 26 were given two doses of MenACWY control vaccine. The research as a whole found: Because no samples from the day 14 peak response were available, repertoires could be characterized only after the peak T cell response. The vaccine-associated CD4 TCRs covered the entire spike protein, and the dominant responses fell in regions 160-218 and 743-854. Conclusions about previously exposed vaccinees are limited because only 5 or 6 AZD1222 recipients were SARS-CoV-2 seropositive at baseline. Participants were mostly white British, with more females than males. The authors suggested clonal diversity may have been underestimated. The 56-69-year group was small, and its depth increase did not reach significance, likely because of low power. After two AZD1222 doses, spike-specific TCR breadth and depth were significantly higher than at day 0 and than in MenACWY recipients. Reportedly, close to half of the unique spike-specific TCRs recognized epitopes lying outside the regions that are mutated in the B.1.351 and B.1.1.7 variants.

The CDR3 regions of human TCRbeta chains were subjected to immunosequencing. The published analysis was carried out like this. TCRs in the repertoires were compared against a reference library of SARS-CoV-2-specific TCRs that had been generated with the MIRA antigen-specificity platform. Breadth meant the fraction of unique TCRs that were SARS-CoV-2-associated, whereas depth meant the fraction of total T cells that were SARS-CoV-2-associated. Using the MIRA data, each spike-specific TCR was mapped to the spike region that the TCR reacts to and placed in a CD4 or CD8 class. Log10-transformed breadth and depth values were compared by one-way ANOVA with Sidak's multiple comparisons tests. The clones in this table, taken by TCRdb from immuneACCESS, are in-frame only. Not every clone is retained; where verified, under half of the shortfall comes from an unresolved V gene, and the cause of the rest is unknown. V and J calls and clone size are as listed in that table; D and trimming were resolved from the DNA. This sample holds approximately 80,000 clones; more than 80% were observed only once. The ten largest clones add up to around 6% of the sample.

Details on this clone: No cognate antigen has been identified for it. No qualities accompany the bases; no much larger clone lies one base away.

What the time point label conveys for this sample: baseline before first vaccination. Samples from vaccinated people were obtained from the UK trials COV001 and COV002, which included a single-blind randomized controlled phase 2/3 trial of AZD1222 (ChAdOx1 nCoV-19) in healthy adults. For TCRbeta chain sequencing, PBMC samples from trial participants were taken at day 0 and at day 28 after the second dose. The CDR3 sequence holds 14 residues, the cysteine and phenylalanine included. Only the CDR3 region is kept as DNA, spanning 42 bases read in frame from base 1. The germline V gene gives CDR1 as SGDLS and CDR2 as YYNGEE. V loses 3 bases of germline sequence and J loses 7 bases, and the interval between the two ends is 14 bases.

This sample comprised peripheral blood, obtained on day 0 of AZD1222 vaccination. This receptor chain uses TRBV9 and TRBJ1-5; the D gene cannot be resolved reliably. The sequence was obtained from an adult in good health. This receptor has the CDR3 CASSAKLSAQPQHF. In nucleotide form, the sequence is TGTGCCAGCAGCGCGAAGCTGTCCGCGCAGCCCCAGCATTTT.